The clone carrying this T cell receptor (beta chain) came up once. The data were taken from a study of shared clonotypes between healthy human individuals. Naive CD8 cells were CD45RO-negative, positively selected for CCR7, excluding terminally differentiated effector memory CD45RA+ cells. Germline V gene lookup returns CDR1 GTSNPN and CDR2 SVGIG (reference sequence). Trimming took off 5 bases at V and 0 bases at J, with 8 bases between the two ends. The CDR3 length is 13 residues. Genomic DNA of every subset was divided equally among multiple immunoSEQ plates. Some clones are missing from TCRdb's copy, which holds only in-frame ones; the method was immunoSEQ multiplex PCR. The data show about 2.2 million clones, just under 95% seen once.

The chain is built from TRBV30 and TRBJ2-1; D not certain. What was sequenced was naive CD8+ T cells from PBMCs. This sequence was found in a man between 18 and 35 years old in good health. Some clones in this sample may be carry-over from other donors' samples. Here the CDR3 reads CAWAFSSYNEQFF. Written as DNA, the CDR3 is TGTGCCTGGGCCTTTAGCTCCTACAATGAGCAGTTCTTC.